This T cell receptor beta chain was captured by sequencing in a study of blood T cells in healthy people across ages (dated by TCRdb to between 2014 and 2016). In the study overall: In model experiments, template switching captured roughly one uniquely barcoded TCR beta cDNA molecule for every two T cells. Age-related changes in TCR beta repertoire diversity were measured in the study by deep sequencing normalized with unique cDNA molecular identifiers. Four age groups were formed from the donors: young (average 16 years), middle-aged (roughly 38), aged (roughly 56) and long-lived (around 82). To avoid experimental bias, donors of different ages were distributed randomly across sequencing lanes. The study analyzed two additional independent replicas of 1 million unique cDNA reads from the same blood draw for two donors, one aged 18 to 30 and one aged 80 or older. The paper's findings and limits, for the study overall: Compared with the aged group, more naive CD4+ T cells, fewer expanded clones and increased TCR diversity were shown by the long-lived group, suggesting age selection. Because the CMV infection status of the donors was unknown, age-related changes in expanded clonotypes may potentially have been confounded. Estimates of total diversity based on one million sequenced T cells were regarded as lower bounds and as underestimates. Because profiling used bulk unsorted PBMCs, naive and antigen-experienced compartments could not be compared conclusively. There was a strong correlation between observed TCR beta diversity and the percentage of naive T cells measured by flow cytometry. As age increased, observed TCR beta diversity per million T cells dropped in a roughly linear way, and a significant reduction was already evident by age 40.

Systemically healthy Caucasian individuals from Russia, 35 to 50 in total and aged about 6 to 100 years, were included as donors. Each donor gave ten milliliters of peripheral blood, collected into EDTA-treated Vacutainer tubes. PBMCs were isolated by Ficoll-Paque density-gradient centrifugation, with at least 6 million obtained per sample. Total RNA, at least 6 micrograms per sample, was extracted from PBMCs with Trizol reagent. The percentages of naive CD45RAhigh/CD27high T cells were determined by flow cytometry on a PBMC aliquot from every donor. The germline V gene encodes CDR1 LGHNA and CDR2 YNFKEQ. The CDR3 holds 14 amino acids from the cysteine to the phenylalanine. The kept DNA is CDR3 alone, 42 bases in frame from the first base. Library creation used 5' RACE. The sample was run on an Illumina HiSeq 2500. A second PCR of about 6 to 11 cycles was run with a J-beta primer mix and a sample-barcoded 5' primer. Each TCR beta cDNA molecule received a unique molecular identifier from a template-switch 5' adaptor carrying 12 random nucleotides. At least 2.5 million CDR3-containing paired-end reads were obtained from each sample. First-strand cDNA synthesis was performed from all RNA using the Mint cDNA synthesis kit, with priming by a TRBC-specific oligonucleotide. Following uracil-DNA glycosylase treatment, all cDNA underwent a first 18-cycle PCR with the universal primers M1SS and BC2_uni_R. The authors' pipeline ran thus. Each sample was normalized by randomly selecting 1 million high-quality reads, each carrying a distinct molecular identifier. Instead of being binned into consensus sequences, reads with shared molecular identifiers were discarded. MiTCR, set to a Q25 quality threshold and the strictest error-elimination algorithm, was used for CDR3 identification, clonotype clustering and error correction. A nonparametric unseen species model with Euler transformation was used to estimate lower-bound total TCR beta diversity. Starting from the raw public reads, TCRdb applied fastp trimming at Q25, assembled clones with MiXCR and retained in-frame beta chains. Records with the same CDR3 protein are collapsed into one entry carrying the most frequent genes and DNA. What appears here as the V and J calls and clone size reflects TCRdb's work, not the paper's. The sample table contains roughly 930,000 distinct CDR3 sequences; only one count was recorded for roughly 48% of them. The top ten constitute around 15% of the sample.

Worth noting for this clonotype: Its antigen remains undetermined. One end of the junction varies from germline; a read error may be responsible.

The TCR originated in a man aged 25-45 years in good health. This sequence uses TRBV4-2 and TRBJ2-5, with TRBD2 matching 9 junction bases. Sequenced sample: blood. The CDR3 region reads CASSQDGTSYEQNF. DNA sequence: TGTGCCAGCAGCCAAGATGGGACTAGCTACGAGCAGAACTTC.